This T cell receptor (beta chain) came from a study of blood T cells in healthy people across ages. Study-level findings and limits: Roughly linear age-related decline in beta diversity appeared, significant by age 40.

A second about 7 to 12 cycle PCR used barcoded and J-beta primers. MiXCR, run by TCRdb on the 5' RACE reads, gives a single entry per CDR3 protein. The repertoire has approximately 810,000 distinct CDR3 sequences, about 37% of them found once; the top ten carry under 15%. Losses at the gene ends were 3 bases for V and 4 bases for J; bases not matched to a gene: 5. CDR3 size: 14 residues. The germline gives CDR1 DFQATT, CDR2 SNEGSKA (reference sequence). As concerns this clonotype: What it binds is unknown.

Per sample, at least 6 micrograms of total RNA were extracted. This clonotype was sampled from a man in his late teens or twenties in good health. Sequencing was done on a sample of blood. This chain uses TRBV20-1 with TRBJ1-2; 10 positions match TRBD1. This chain's CDR3 is CSASDRGPSYGYTF. Here the CDR3 DNA reads TGCAGTGCTAGCGACAGGGGGCCCAGCTATGGCTACACCTTC.